A selection of T cell receptor beta chains follows, all from one sample in a study of PD-1 blockade in classical Hodgkin lymphoma. The protocol was immunoSEQ multiplex PCR, while the TCRdb copy is restricted to in-frame clones and leaves out a portion. The sample consists of tens of thousands of clones, 60% to 80% of them appearing once. The sequencing here drew on peripheral blood mononuclear cells (PBMCs), taken before the fourth cycle of nivolumab. The receptors derive from a human donor with classical Hodgkin lymphoma. Each CDR3 is given without its conserved first and last residue. Only some rows state a clone size, as once, few, many or a class for expanded clones.

cdr3_aa | v_call | clone_size
ASSISTDYNEQF | TRBV19 | .
ASVLEGLETQY | TRBV6-1 | few
ASSSLVSGAYEQY | TRBV11-2 | .
ASSLGVSGETQY | TRBV7-2 | .
AWDTVGYSAGELF | TRBV30 | .
ASTLTVNTEAF | TRBV6-6 | .
AREKRDDSYEQY | TRBV12-2 | .
AISELFGTVSTEAF | TRBV10-3 | .
ASSYGEIYGYT | TRBV6-5 | .
ASTREEGKNIQY | TRBV2 | .
ASSPLPRDRVRNSPLH | TRBV2 | .
ASSQGGQANTEAF | TRBV4-1 | .
ASSANPGHPNQPQH | TRBV5-6 | .
ASSLRTSIETQY | TRBV27 | .
AWSSPPGELF | TRBV30 | .
ASSLGGTDTQY | TRBV7-8 | .
ASSFQAAWSEAF | TRBV7-9 | .
ASGGRTAYEQY | TRBV6-5 | .
AISAGQGGETQY | TRBV10-3 | .
ASSQDRSARKLF | TRBV4-1 | .
ASSDEGLGYT | TRBV6-1 | .
AISGGLGTEAF | TRBV10-3 | .
ASSLVTTTGELF | TRBV5-1 | once
ASSVFQGSDDYGYT | TRBV2 | .
ASSLGSQETQY | TRBV7-2 | once
ASSQGTVTDTQY | TRBV4-1 | .
ASSERTGPGNTIY | TRBV2 | .
ASSLGTVGELF | TRBV7-6 | few
ASSYSEGSYEQY | TRBV6-6 | .
ASSLDSGVGLEQY | TRBV11-2 | once
ASSQDLPGYGYT | TRBV4-3 | .
ASSDVWGVDTGELF | TRBV6-1 | .
ASRTTSGMVNTEAF | TRBV5-1 | .
ASSYSTGFYEQY | TRBV6-5 | .
ASSFMGPLYGYT | TRBV27 | .
ASSLTQGSGYGYT | TRBV7-8 | .
ASSLAAGTGGYEQY | TRBV7-6 | medium-sized
ASSYGGGPRDTQY | TRBV6-6 | .